These 4 T cell receptor beta chains share one sample of origin, sequenced in a study of cytomegalovirus exposure and HLA in healthy donors. Primers included in the PCR were 60 Vbeta and 13 Jbeta primers. TCRdb keeps only in-frame clones here, not all; method: immunoSEQ multiplex PCR. The repertoire holds about 130,000 clones, with 70% to 80% as singletons. The sample comprised PBMCs. These receptors were obtained from a female donor in good health and CMV-seronegative.

The chain uses TRBV6-1 and TRBJ1-1; D is unclear. V was trimmed by 7 bases and J by 3 bases, leaving 9 bases between them. Germline V gene sequence: CDR1 MNHNS, CDR2 SASEGT. The CDR3 covers 12 residues. The CDR3: CASIRSDTEAFF. CDR3 in DNA: TGTGCCAGCATCCGGAGCGACACTGAAGCTTTCTTT.

The rearrangement uses TRBV29-1 and TRBJ2-5; weak D call: TRBD2 (6 bases). The J call may be wrong; the DNA end is better matched by TRBJ2-7. Per germline, CDR1 SQVTM and CDR2 ANQGSEA. This CDR3 region has 13 residues. In DNA form, the CDR3 reads TGCAGCATCGTGACCGGAGGGGCCAACGAGCAGTACTTC. Encoded protein: CSIVTGGANEQYF.

This rearrangement joins TRBV5-6 to TRBJ2-2; D possibly corresponds to TRBD2 (6 bases). There are 15 residues in the CDR3. CDR1 is SGHDT, CDR2 YYEEEE, per germline. The V end was cut by 3 bases, the J end by 4 bases, with 13 bases between. CDR3 region: CASSSRERGTGELFF. Here the CDR3 DNA reads TGTGCCAGCAGCTCCCGGGAGCGTGGCACCGGGGAGCTGTTTTTT.

The rearrangement joins TRBV7-2 to TRBJ1-6, with TRBD1 matching 7 bases. The CDR3 length is 15 residues. V dropped 5 bases and J dropped 10; count of bases not matched to a gene: 11. Per germline, CDR1 SGHTA and CDR2 FQGNSA. DNA of the CDR3: TGTGCCAGCAGCGGAAAAGCAGGGGGTCAGTCACCCCTCCACTTT. Protein sequence: CASSGKAGGQSPLHF. Full variable domain (rest looked up from reference TRBV7-2 and TRBJ1-6): GAGVSQSPSNKVTEKGKDVELRCDPISGHTALYWYRQSLGQGLEFLIYFQGNSAPDKSGLPSDRFSAERTGGSVSTLTIQRTQQEDSAVYLCASSGKAGGQSPLHFGNGTRLTVT.